This entry concerns a single T cell receptor (beta chain). Everyone who took part was roughly 18 to 100 years old, and they came from 20 to 25 US areas. CDR1 is MNHEY and CDR2 is SMNVEV in the germline V gene (reference sequence). V lost 2 bases, J lost 8 bases, and 4 bases stayed unmatched. The CDR3 sequence is 15 residues long. The data belong to a study of blood T cell repertoires in COVID-19. Study-level information: Before being deemed recovered, Cohort 3 donors had two negative PCRs, clearance, or symptom resolution.

In the authors' workflow: Estimates of nucleated cell counts were drawn from the amplification of reference gene primers. The table came from immunoSEQ multiplex PCR; TCRdb's copy has only in-frame clones and leaves some out. The D gene and trimming were derived from the DNA, and the V and J assignments and clone size from that table. The sample lists roughly 210,000 clones, 87% seen once, with around 7% in the top ten. The sequence was obtained from a man aged 25 to 40 in a cohort exposed to, infected with or recovered from COVID-19 (not recorded which). Material for sequencing was PBMCs or T cells enriched from blood (not recorded which). The chain carries TRBV27 and TRBJ2-1, with 12 bases aligning to TRBD1. The CDR3 nucleotides read TGTGCCAGCAGTTTAGGGACAGGGGGCTGGGATGAGCAGTTCTTC. Translation: CASSLGTGGWDEQFF.